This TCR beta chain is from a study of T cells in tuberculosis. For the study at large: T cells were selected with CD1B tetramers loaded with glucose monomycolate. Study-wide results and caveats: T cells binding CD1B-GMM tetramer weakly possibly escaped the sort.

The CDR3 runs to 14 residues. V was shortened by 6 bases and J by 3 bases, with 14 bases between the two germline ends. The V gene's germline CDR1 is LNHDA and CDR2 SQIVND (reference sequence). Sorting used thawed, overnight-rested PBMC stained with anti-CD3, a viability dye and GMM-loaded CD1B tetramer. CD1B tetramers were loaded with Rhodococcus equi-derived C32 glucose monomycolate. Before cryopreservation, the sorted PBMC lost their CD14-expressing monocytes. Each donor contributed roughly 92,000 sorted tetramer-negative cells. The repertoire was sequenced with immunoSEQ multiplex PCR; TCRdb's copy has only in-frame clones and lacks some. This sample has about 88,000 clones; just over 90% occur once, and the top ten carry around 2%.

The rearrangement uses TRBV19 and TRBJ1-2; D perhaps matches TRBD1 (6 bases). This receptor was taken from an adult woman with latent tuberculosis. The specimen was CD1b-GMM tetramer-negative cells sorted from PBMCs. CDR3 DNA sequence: TGTGCCAGTAGCCACCGCCGGACAGACTATGGCTACACCTTC. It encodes CASSHRRTDYGYTF.